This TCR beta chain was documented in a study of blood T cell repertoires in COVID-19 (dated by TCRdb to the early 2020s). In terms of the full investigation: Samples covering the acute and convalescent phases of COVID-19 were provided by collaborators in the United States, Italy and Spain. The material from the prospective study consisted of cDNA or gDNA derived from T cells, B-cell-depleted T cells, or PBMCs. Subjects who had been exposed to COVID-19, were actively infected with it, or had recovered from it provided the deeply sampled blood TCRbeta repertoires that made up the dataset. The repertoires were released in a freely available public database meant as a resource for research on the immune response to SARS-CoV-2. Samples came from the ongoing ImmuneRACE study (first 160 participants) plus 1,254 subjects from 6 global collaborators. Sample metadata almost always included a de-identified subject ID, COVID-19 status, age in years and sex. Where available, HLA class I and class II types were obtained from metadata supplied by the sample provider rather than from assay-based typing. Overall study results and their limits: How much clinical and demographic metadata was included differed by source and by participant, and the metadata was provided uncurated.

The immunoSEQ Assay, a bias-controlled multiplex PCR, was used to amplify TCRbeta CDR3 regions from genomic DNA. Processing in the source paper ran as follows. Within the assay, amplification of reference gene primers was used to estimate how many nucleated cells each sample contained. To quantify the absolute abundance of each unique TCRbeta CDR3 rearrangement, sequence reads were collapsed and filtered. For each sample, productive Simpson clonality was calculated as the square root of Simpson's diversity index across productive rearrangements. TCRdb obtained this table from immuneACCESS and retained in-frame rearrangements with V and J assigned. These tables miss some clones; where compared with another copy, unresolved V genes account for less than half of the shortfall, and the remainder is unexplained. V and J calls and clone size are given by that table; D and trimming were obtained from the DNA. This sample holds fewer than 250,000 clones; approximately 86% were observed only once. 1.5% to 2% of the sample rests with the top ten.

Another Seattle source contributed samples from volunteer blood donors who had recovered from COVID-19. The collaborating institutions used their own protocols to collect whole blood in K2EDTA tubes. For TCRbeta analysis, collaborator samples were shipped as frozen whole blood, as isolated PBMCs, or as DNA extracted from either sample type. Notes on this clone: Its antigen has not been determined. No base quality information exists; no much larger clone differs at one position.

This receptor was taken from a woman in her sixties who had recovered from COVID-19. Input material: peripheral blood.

The DNA is as follows: TGTGCCAGCAGCTTCGGACAGGTGGCCACTGAAGCTTTCTTT. It encodes CASSFGQVATEAFF. Rearrangement joined TRBV5-4 to TRBJ1-1, with TRBD1 matching 7 junction bases. The CDR3 measures 14 amino acids from cysteine to phenylalanine. Only the CDR3 portion is preserved as DNA: 42 bases, with reading frame beginning at the first base. Reading the germline V gene (reference sequence) gives CDR1 SGHNT and CDR2 YYREEE. Trimming takes 2 bases off V and 4 bases off J; junction bases not matched to a gene: 5.